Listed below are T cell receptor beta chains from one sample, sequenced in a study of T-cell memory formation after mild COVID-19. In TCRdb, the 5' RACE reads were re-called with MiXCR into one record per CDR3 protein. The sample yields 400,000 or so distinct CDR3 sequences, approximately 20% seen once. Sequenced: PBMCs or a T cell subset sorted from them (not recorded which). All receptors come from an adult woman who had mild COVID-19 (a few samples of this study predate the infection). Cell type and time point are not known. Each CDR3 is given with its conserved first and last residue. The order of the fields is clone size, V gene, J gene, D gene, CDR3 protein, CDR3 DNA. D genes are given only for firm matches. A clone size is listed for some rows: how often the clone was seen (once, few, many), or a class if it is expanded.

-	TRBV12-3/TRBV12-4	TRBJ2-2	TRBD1	CASSPFQGANGELFF	TGTGCCAGCAGCCCGTTTCAGGGGGCAAACGGGGAGCTGTTTTTT
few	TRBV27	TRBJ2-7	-	CASSLNEAGEQYF	TGTGCCAGCAGTTTAAATGAGGCGGGAGAGCAGTACTTC
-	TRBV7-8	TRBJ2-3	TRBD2	CASSFKYGGLAGETDTQYF	TGTGCCAGCAGCTTTAAATACGGCGGACTAGCGGGGGAGACAGATACGCAGTATTTT
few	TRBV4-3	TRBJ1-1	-	CASSQDRGARDTEAFF	TGCGCCAGCAGCCAAGATAGAGGTGCGAGGGACACTGAAGCTTTCTTT
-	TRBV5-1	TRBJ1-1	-	CASAQGGAKTEAFF	TGCGCCAGCGCCCAAGGGGGGGCGAAGACTGAAGCTTTCTTT
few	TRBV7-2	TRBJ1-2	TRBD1	CASSYRDRGRSNYGYTF	TGTGCCAGCAGCTACCGGGACAGGGGAAGGTCTAACTATGGCTACACCTTC
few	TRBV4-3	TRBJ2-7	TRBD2	CASSQEGLAGPYEQYF	TGCGCCAGCAGCCAAGAGGGACTAGCGGGACCCTACGAGCAGTACTTC
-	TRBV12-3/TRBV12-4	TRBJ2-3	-	CASTVGGVGTQYF	TGTGCCAGCACCGTCGGGGGAGTCGGTACGCAGTATTTT
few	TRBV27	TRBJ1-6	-	CASSLYGGPGSYNSPLHF	TGTGCCAGCAGTTTATACGGTGGTCCGGGGTCCTATAATTCACCCCTCCACTTT
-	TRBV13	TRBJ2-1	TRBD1	CASSPGQGTRNEQFF	TGTGCCAGCAGCCCGGGACAGGGGACTAGAAATGAGCAGTTCTTC
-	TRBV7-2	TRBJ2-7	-	CASRLDRAGEQYF	TGTGCCAGCAGGCTCGACAGGGCGGGGGAGCAGTACTTC
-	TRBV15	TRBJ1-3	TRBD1	CATSRENRGLGNTIYF	TGTGCCACCAGCAGGGAAAACAGGGGGCTTGGAAACACCATATATTTT
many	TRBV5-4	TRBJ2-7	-	CASRPGVAEAYEQYF	TGTGCCAGCAGACCGGGGGTCGCGGAAGCCTACGAGCAGTACTTC
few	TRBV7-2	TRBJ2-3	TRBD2	CASSHGLAGSSTDTQYF	TGTGCCAGCAGCCACGGACTAGCGGGTTCTAGCACAGATACGCAGTATTTT
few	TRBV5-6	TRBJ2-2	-	CASSLERTGELFF	TGTGCCAGCAGCCTGGAGCGGACCGGGGAGCTGTTTTTT
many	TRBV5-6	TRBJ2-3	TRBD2	CASSHRKTSGGATDTQYF	TGTGCCAGCAGCCATAGGAAGACTAGCGGGGGAGCCACAGATACGCAGTATTTT
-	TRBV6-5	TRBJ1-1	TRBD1	CASSYARGVRTEAFF	TGTGCCAGCAGTTACGCCAGGGGGGTTAGGACTGAAGCTTTCTTT
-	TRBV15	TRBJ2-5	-	CATSSGRSGIQETQYF	TGTGCCACCAGCAGTGGACGGAGTGGGATCCAAGAGACCCAGTACTTC
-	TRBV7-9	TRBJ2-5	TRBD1	CASSLGQGGGETQYF	TGTGCCAGCAGCCTCGGACAGGGGGGTGGAGAGACCCAGTACTTC